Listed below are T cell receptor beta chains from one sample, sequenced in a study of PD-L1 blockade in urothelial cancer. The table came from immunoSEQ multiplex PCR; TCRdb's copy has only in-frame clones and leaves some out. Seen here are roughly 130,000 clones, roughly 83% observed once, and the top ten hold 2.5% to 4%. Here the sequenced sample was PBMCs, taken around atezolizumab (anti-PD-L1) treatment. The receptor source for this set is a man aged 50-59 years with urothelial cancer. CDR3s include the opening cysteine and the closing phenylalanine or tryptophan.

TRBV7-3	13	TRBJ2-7	CASSLTGVGEQYF
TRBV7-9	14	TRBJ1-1	CASSRGQGHTEAFF
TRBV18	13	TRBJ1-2	CASSLDRDYGYTF
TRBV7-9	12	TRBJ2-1	CASSVGSGEQFF
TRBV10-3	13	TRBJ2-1	CAISESEDREQFF
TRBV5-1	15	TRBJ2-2	CASSPGTGLPGELFF
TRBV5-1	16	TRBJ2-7	CASSPTPSGRAPEQYF
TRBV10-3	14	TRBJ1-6	CAIRGGQGVSPLHF
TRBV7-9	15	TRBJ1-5	CASSLVGGADQPQHF
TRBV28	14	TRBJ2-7	CASSRAGFTYEQYF
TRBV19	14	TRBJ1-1	CASSIQGANTEAFF
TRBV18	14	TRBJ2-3	CASSLGQGADTQYF
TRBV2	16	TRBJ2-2	CASSELGQGITGELFF
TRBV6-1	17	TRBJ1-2	CASSEAGQGTANYGYTF
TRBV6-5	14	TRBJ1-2	CASRLPGQGYRYTF
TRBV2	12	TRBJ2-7	CASTRLGYEQYF
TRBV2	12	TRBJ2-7	CASRQAIYEQYF
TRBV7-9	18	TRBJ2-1	CASSPKTTSGLSYNEQFF
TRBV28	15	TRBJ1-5	CASRKGDRGLMPQHF
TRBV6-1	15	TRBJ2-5	CASADRGRGQETQYF
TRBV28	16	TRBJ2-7	CASSPRGSGSLIEQYF
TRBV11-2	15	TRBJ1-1	CASRRQGATNTEAFF
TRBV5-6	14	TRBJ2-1	CASRSDRGYNEQFF
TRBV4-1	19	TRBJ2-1	CASSQDPPASGGGRNEQFF
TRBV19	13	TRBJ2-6	CASRGSGANVLTF
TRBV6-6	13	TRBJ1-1	CASSQGGTTEAFF
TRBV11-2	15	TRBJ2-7	CASSLGTSGAYEQYF
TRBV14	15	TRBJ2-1	CASSQGSGRRNEQFF
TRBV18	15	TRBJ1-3	CASSPSAPSGNTIYF
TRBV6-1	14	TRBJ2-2	CASRRDYTTGELFF
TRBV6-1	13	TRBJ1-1	CAIRQGPLAEAFF
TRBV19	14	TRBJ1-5	CASSIFRSNQPQHF
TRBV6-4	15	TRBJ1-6	CATRLTGVGNSPLHF
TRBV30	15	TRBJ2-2	CAVPRRDSNTGELFF